A single sample gave rise to the 11 T cell receptor beta chains below, sequenced in a study of T cells in Graves' hyperthyroidism and ophthalmopathy. TCR beta CDR3 regions were amplified from RNA. TCR CDR3 underwent first-round RT-PCR with the HTBI primer set. TCRdb re-called the multiplex PCR reads with MiXCR, one entry per CDR3 protein. Here the sample spans approximately 530,000 distinct CDR3 sequences, just under 20% being singletons. Material: blood. These receptors originate from a man in his forties or fifties with Graves' ophthalmopathy.

The table lists this clonotype with many counts. The J gene is TRBJ2-5, the V gene TRBV20-1, with TRBD2 matching over 11 bases. This CDR3 is 14 amino acids long. V lost 8 bases, J lost 2 bases, and 7 bases stayed unmatched. Germline assignment: CDR1 DFQATT and CDR2 SNEGSKA (reference sequence). In nucleotides, the CDR3 is TGCAGTACCCAACTAGCGGGAGTACAAGAGACCCAGTACTTC. Translating gives CSTQLAGVQETQYF.

CDR3 in amino acids: CAGRTGPNGELFF. The CDR3 nucleotides read TGTGCCGGCCGGACAGGGCCGAACGGGGAGCTGTTTTTT. The rearrangement joins TRBV30 to TRBJ2-2; 8 bases align to TRBD1. The germline V gene encodes CDR1 GTSNPN and CDR2 SVGIG (reference sequence). The CDR3 contains 13 residues. J gave up 7 bases and V 8 bases, and 9 bases lay outside the gene matches.

This clonotype was counted only a few times. The chain carries TRBV10-3 and TRBJ1-2; no clear D gene. CDR1 is ENHRY, CDR2 SYGVKD, per germline. Between the trimmed V and J ends, which lost 0 bases and 11 bases, there was a span of 13 bases. The length of the CDR3 is 13 residues. The CDR3 loop reads CAISESMGLSYTF. In DNA form, the CDR3 reads TGTGCCATCAGTGAGTCGATGGGGTTGAGTTACACCTTC.

The chain couples TRBV6-2 or TRBV6-3 to TRBJ2-1, with TRBD2 matching over 8 bases. Looked up from germline, CDR1 is MNHEY and CDR2 is SVGEGT. This CDR3 region has 15 residues. Germline trimming cut 8 bases from V and 0 bases from J; bases unmatched to any gene: 6. CDR3 nucleotide sequence: TGTGCCAGCTGCAAGCGGGAGAGCTCCTACAATGAGCAGTTCTTC. Protein: CASCKRESSYNEQFF.

As regards this clonotype: This could be a read error, since a much larger clone is one nucleotide away. The rearrangement links TRBV3-1 to TRBJ2-1; possibly TRBD1 for D (5 bases). This CDR3 contains 15 residues. The germline V and J ends were trimmed by 0 bases and 5 bases, with 11 bases remaining between them. From germline, CDR1 is LGHDT and CDR2 YNNKEL (reference sequence). The CDR3 loop is CASSQERRANNEQFF. The CDR3 bases are TGTGCCAGCAGCCAAGAACGCAGGGCAAACAATGAGCAGTTCTTC.

On this clonotype itself: A much larger clone lies one base from this, so it may be a read error. The J gene is TRBJ2-4, the V gene TRBV5-1; D may be TRBD1 or TRBD2 (5 bases each). CDR3 length: 14 residues. Deletions cut 2 bases from V and 11 bases from J, with 17 bases between. CDR1 and CDR2 from the germline V gene are SGHRS and YFSETQ. CDR3 sequence (DNA): TGCGCCAGCAGCTTTGACGTCGGTCGGGACGTTCAGTACTTC. Its translation is CASSFDVGRDVQYF.

This clonotype has just one count. The rearrangement uses TRBV19 and TRBJ1-2, with 7 bases identical to TRBD1. V trimming: 4 bases; J trimming: 4 bases; junction bases outside the gene matches: 6. The CDR3 is 14 residues long. CDR1 LNHDA and CDR2 SQIVND come from the germline V gene (reference sequence). CDR3 protein: CASSTRDRIYGYTF. The CDR3 nucleotides are TGTGCCAGTAGTACACGGGACAGAATCTATGGCTACACCTTC.

This clonotype was found a few times. The chain is built from TRBV5-1 and TRBJ1-3, with unresolved D. The V gene lost 4 bases and the J gene lost 4 bases, with 21 bases spanning the gap. The CDR3 is 17 amino acids. Germline values: CDR1 SGHRS, CDR2 YFSETQ. Here the CDR3 DNA reads TGCGCCAGCAGCGCTCGACCCGACCCTGGGTTCGGAAACACCATATATTTT. Its protein is CASSARPDPGFGNTIYF.

Comment on this clonotype: No conserved phenylalanine or tryptophan is present at the end of the CDR3, so a read error is the likely explanation. The rearrangement uses TRBV4-3 and TRBJ2-1; D tentatively fits TRBD1 or TRBD2 (5 bases each). Germline V gives CDR1 LGHNA, CDR2 YSLEER. The ends were cut back, 3 bases at V and 5 bases at J, with 14 bases in the middle. The CDR3 has 15 residues. Written as DNA, the CDR3 is TGCGCCAGCAGCCAGCGGGCAGGGATGAACAATGAGCAGTTCCTC. It codes for CASSQRAGMNNEQFL.

The chain joins TRBV27 to TRBJ2-5, with D perhaps matching TRBD1 or TRBD2 (5 bases each). Germline loops: CDR1 MNHEY, CDR2 SMNVEV (reference sequence). This CDR3 has 15 amino acids. The germline V and J ends were trimmed by 2 bases and 7 bases, with 17 bases remaining between them. DNA of the CDR3: TGTGCCAGCAGTTTACACCGAGGGGCGGGTTCGACCCAGTACTTC. This codes for CASSLHRGAGSTQYF.

This clonotype was counted at least ten times. The rearrangement links TRBV30 to TRBJ1-1; the D gene is possibly TRBD1 (6 bases). The germline CDR1 and CDR2 sequences are GTSNPN and SVGIG (reference sequence). Trimming removed 5 bases at V and 6 bases at J, with 22 bases between. The CDR3 length is 15 residues. The CDR3 here is CAWAEGGRGFAEAFF. The CDR3 nucleotides are TGTGCCTGGGCCGAGGGGGGGAGAGGGTTCGCTGAAGCTTTCTTT.